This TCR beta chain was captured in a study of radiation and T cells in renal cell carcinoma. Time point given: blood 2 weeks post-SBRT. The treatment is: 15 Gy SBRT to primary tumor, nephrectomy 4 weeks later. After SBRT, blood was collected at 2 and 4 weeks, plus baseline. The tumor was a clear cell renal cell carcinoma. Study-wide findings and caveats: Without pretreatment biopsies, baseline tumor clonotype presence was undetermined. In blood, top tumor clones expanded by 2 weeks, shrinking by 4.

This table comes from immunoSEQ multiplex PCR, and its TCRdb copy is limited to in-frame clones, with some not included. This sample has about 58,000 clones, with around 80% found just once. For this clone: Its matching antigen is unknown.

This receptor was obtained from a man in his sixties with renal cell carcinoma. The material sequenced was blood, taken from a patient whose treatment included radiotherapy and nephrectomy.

The CDR3: CASSPGLTTDTQYF. In DNA, the CDR3 is TGTGCCAGCAGTCCGGGACTAACAACGGATACGCAGTATTTT. The chain has TRBV7-8 and TRBJ2-3; 7 nucleotides agree with TRBD2. The CDR3 is made up of 14 amino acids. Trimming took 6 bases from V and 6 from J; bases not matched to a gene: 9. CDR1 SGHVS and CDR2 FQNEAQ come from the germline V gene.